The 23 T cell receptor beta chains reported below all come from one sample, sequenced in a study of T cell responses to AZD1222 COVID-19 vaccine. Sequenced by immunoSEQ multiplex PCR; TCRdb stores in-frame clones only, minus some. The table shows over 130,000 clones, with just over 85% occurring only once. The sequences come from peripheral blood, collected on day 0 of AZD1222 vaccination. The receptors come from an adult in good health.

Written as DNA, the CDR3 is TGTGCCAGCAGCTCCAAGGGGGAGACCCAGTACTTC. The encoded protein is CASSSKGETQYF. The chain couples TRBV6-5 to TRBJ2-5; possibly TRBD1 for D (5 bases). V shed 6 bases and J shed 5 bases, with 10 bases lying between them. The CDR3 is made up of 12 amino acids. Germline V gene lookup returns CDR1 MNHEY and CDR2 SVGAGI.

The chain recombines TRBV9 with TRBJ1-3; tentatively, D is TRBD1 (5 bases). Germline V lookup: CDR1 SGDLS, CDR2 YYNGEE. CDR3 length: 16 residues. The V end was cut by 3 bases, the J end by 0 bases, with 13 bases between. CDR3 loop: CASSALGQDSGNTIYF. The DNA for the CDR3 is TGTGCCAGCAGCGCCCTCGGACAAGACTCTGGAAACACCATATATTTT. Combining the CDR3 with reference TRBV9 and TRBJ1-3 gives the whole variable domain DSGVTQTPKHLITATGQRVTLRCSPRSGDLSVYWYQQSLDQGLQFLIQYYNGEERAKGNILERFSAQQFPDLHSELNLSSLELGDSALYFCASSALGQDSGNTIYFGEGSWLTVV.

This clone was observed once. This chain links TRBV7-6 with TRBJ2-1; TRBD2 matches at 8 bases. The CDR3 sequence is 18 residues long. Looked up from germline, CDR1 is SGHVS and CDR2 is FNYEAQ. The trim removed 2 bases at V and 3 bases at J, leaving 12 bases unmatched. The CDR3 region has the DNA TGTGCCAGCAGCTTAAATCCCTCAACTAGCGGTTTCTACAATGAGCAGTTCTTC. This sequence encodes CASSLNPSTSGFYNEQFF.

The chain links TRBV4-2 to TRBJ1-2; perhaps TRBD1 as D (5 bases). This CDR3 is 16 amino acids long. In germline, CDR1 is LGHNA, CDR2 YNFKEQ. Trimming took off 3 bases at V and 2 bases at J, with 16 bases between the two ends. CDR3 protein: CASSHDSGGENYGYTF. In DNA, the CDR3 is TGTGCCAGCAGCCACGACAGTGGGGGAGAAAACTATGGCTACACCTTC.

The chain links TRBV5-4 to TRBJ2-5; D unclear. V lost 2 bases and J lost 4, with 15 bases in between. This CDR3 is built from 15 residues. The V gene's germline CDR1 is SGHNT and CDR2 YYREEE (reference sequence). CDR3 bases: TGTGCCAGCAGCTTTACCAGAGACCCTTCAGAGACCCAGTACTTC. Amino acid sequence: CASSFTRDPSETQYF. Combining the CDR3 with reference TRBV5-4 and TRBJ2-5 gives the whole variable domain ETGVTQSPTHLIKTRGQQVTLRCSSQSGHNTVSWYQQALGQGPQFIFQYYREEENGRGNFPPRFSGLQFPNYSSELNVNALELDDSALYLCASSFTRDPSETQYFGPGTRLLVL.

This sequence joins TRBV19 and TRBJ1-1; D is ambiguous. Germline CDR1 and CDR2: LNHDA and SQIVND (reference sequence). The germline V and J ends were trimmed by 3 bases and 5 bases, with 13 bases remaining between them. The CDR3 contains 14 residues. CDR3 in DNA: TGTGCCAGTAGTATGGCACCGACCGGGACTGAAGCTTTCTTT. Translated: CASSMAPTGTEAFF.

This chain joins TRBV6-5 and TRBJ2-2; D is ambiguous. Looked up from germline, CDR1 is MNHEY and CDR2 is SVGAGI. This CDR3 spans 13 amino acids. The CDR3 sequence is CACGAVNTGELFF. The CDR3 DNA reads as TGTGCTTGCGGCGCGGTGAACACCGGGGAGCTGTTTTTT.

The chain joins TRBV28 to TRBJ1-2; 8 bases match TRBD1. V was pared by 3 bases and J by 4 bases, with 7 bases of the junction left unmatched. This CDR3 is built from 15 residues. CDR1 is MDHEN, CDR2 SYDVKM, per germline. Here the CDR3 reads CASSFGQGASYGYTF. The CDR3 DNA reads as TGTGCCAGCAGTTTTGGGCAGGGGGCCAGCTATGGCTACACCTTC.

CDR3 protein: CASSFGGLGNQPQHF. CDR3 nucleotides: TGTGCCAGCAGCTTCGGCGGTCTGGGCAATCAGCCCCAGCATTTT. The V call is TRBV7-9, the J call TRBJ1-5; D remains unclear. Trimming stripped 3 bases from V and 2 bases from J, with 11 bases between. CDR3 size: 15 residues. CDR1 and CDR2 from the germline V gene are SEHNR and FQNEAQ (reference sequence).

The chain has TRBV19 and TRBJ1-6; 7 bases line up with TRBD1. Trimming at V came to 9 bases and at J to 10 bases, leaving 6 bases not matched to a gene. The CDR3 extends over 12 amino acids. From germline, CDR1 is LNHDA and CDR2 SQIVND (reference sequence). This CDR3 is CASEGQLSPLHF. The DNA for the CDR3 is TGTGCCAGCGAGGGACAGCTATCACCCCTCCACTTT. The full variable domain, its missing parts supplied by reference TRBV19 and TRBJ1-6, is DGGITQSPKYLFRKEGQNVTLSCEQNLNHDAMYWYRQDPGQGLRLIYYSQIVNDFQKGDIAEGYSVSREKKESFPLTVTSAQKNPTAFYLCASEGQLSPLHFGNGTRLTVT.

This chain uses TRBV18 with TRBJ1-1, with D possibly matching TRBD1 (5 bases). CDR1 and CDR2 (germline): KGHSH, LQKENI. V shed 5 bases and J shed 6 bases, with 13 bases lying between them. This CDR3 has 13 residues. The CDR3 bases are TGTGCCAGCTCAGCCGGGGCCTTTCCTGAAGCTTTCTTT. Amino acid sequence: CASSAGAFPEAFF. Together with reference TRBV18 and TRBJ1-1, the CDR3 gives the full variable domain: NAGVMQNPRHLVRRRGQEARLRCSPMKGHSHVYWYRQLPEEGLKFMVYLQKENIIDESGMPKERFSAEFPKEGPSILRIQQVVRGDSAAYFCASSAGAFPEAFFGQGTRLTVV.

This sequence joins TRBV3-1 (or the pseudogene TRBV3-2) and TRBJ2-1; 10 bases are shared with TRBD2. The junction had 4 bases not matched to a gene; V was cut back by 3 bases and J by 5 bases. The CDR3 totals 15 residues. Germline CDR1 reads LGHDT; CDR2 reads YNNKEL (reference sequence). The CDR3 protein is CASSQRAGGNNEQFF. The CDR3 DNA reads TGTGCCAGCAGCCAGAGAGCGGGAGGGAACAATGAGCAGTTCTTC.

The chain combines TRBV25-1 with TRBJ2-5, with TRBD1 as a possible D gene (6 bases). This CDR3 is built from 14 residues. From germline, CDR1 is MGHDK and CDR2 SYGVNS. Between the trimmed V and J ends, which lost 3 bases and 5 bases, there was a span of 13 bases. This chain's CDR3 is CASSDEGGRETQYF. The CDR3 DNA sequence: TGTGCCAGCAGTGATGAAGGGGGTCGGGAGACCCAGTACTTC. Combining the CDR3 with reference TRBV25-1 and TRBJ2-5 gives the whole variable domain EADIYQTPRYLVIGTGKKITLECSQTMGHDKMYWYQQDPGMELHLIHYSYGVNSTEKGDLSSESTVSRIRTEHFPLTLESARPSHTSQYLCASSDEGGRETQYFGPGTRLLVL.

CDR3 residues: CASSLGVWGTGELFF. CDR3 sequence (DNA): TGTGCCAGCAGCTTAGGGGTTTGGGGGACCGGGGAGCTGTTTTTT. The J gene is TRBJ2-2, the V gene TRBV7-2; the D gene could be TRBD1 or TRBD2 (5 bases each). Trimming took 1 base from V and 5 from J, leaving 11 bases between them. CDR3 size: 15 residues. Germline V CDR1 and CDR2: SGHTA, FQGNSA.

The CDR3 DNA reads as TGTGCCACCAGCAGAGTCACTAGGGGGTTAGATACGCAGTATTTT. This translates into CATSRVTRGLDTQYF. The V and J genes are TRBV15 and TRBJ2-3, with D perhaps TRBD1 (6 bases). The V end lost 1 base, the J end lost 5 bases, and 13 bases lay between the germline ends. CDR3 length: 15 amino acids. Germline lookup yields CDR1 LNHNV and CDR2 YYDKDF (reference sequence).

The chain links TRBV10-3 to TRBJ1-5; D not certain. The CDR3 runs 14 residues. The germline V gene encodes CDR1 ENHRY and CDR2 SYGVKD. Trimming shortened V by 6 bases and J by 6 bases, and 15 bases separated the two germline ends. For the CDR3, the DNA is TGTGCCATCAGCGCCGACATGGATGGTCAGCCCCAGCATTTT. It specifies CAISADMDGQPQHF.

This chain connects TRBV4-3 to TRBJ2-2, with D unclear. Germline-derived CDR1 and CDR2 are LGHNA and YSLEER. The V gene lost 0 bases and the J gene lost 6 bases, with 14 bases spanning the gap. The CDR3 covers 16 residues. CDR3 in amino acids: CASSQDRELFPGELFF. The CDR3 region has the DNA TGCGCCAGCAGCCAAGATCGTGAACTATTCCCCGGGGAGCTGTTTTTT.

The V and J genes are TRBV7-2 and TRBJ1-2; 7 bases match TRBD1. Germline assignment: CDR1 SGHTA and CDR2 FQGNSA. The V segment lost 4 bases and the J segment 0 bases; nucleotides outside the gene matches: 2. This CDR3 region has 14 residues. CDR3 DNA sequence: TGTGCCAGCAGCTCAGGGGGTTCTAACTATGGCTACACCTTC. Translation: CASSSGGSNYGYTF.

This clone is a singleton in its sample. The chain has TRBV12-3 or TRBV12-4 and TRBJ2-1; 8 bases are a match to TRBD2. The CDR3 sequence is 13 residues long. V dropped 7 bases and J dropped 9; count of bases not matched to a gene: 8. The CDR3 DNA sequence: TGTGCCAGCACCGGGACTAGTCTTGGTGAGCAGTTCTTC. It yields the protein CASTGTSLGEQFF.

This sequence joins TRBV3-1 (or the pseudogene TRBV3-2) and TRBJ2-5; D gene ambiguous. The V gene lost 8 bases and the J gene lost 2 bases, with 12 bases spanning the gap. The CDR3 sequence is 13 residues long. Germline V gives CDR1 LGHDT, CDR2 YNNKEL (reference sequence). The CDR3 coding sequence is TGTGCCAGCGCGCTGTTTCCACAAGAGACCCAGTACTTC. Translation gives CASALFPQETQYF.

V and J are TRBV5-4 and TRBJ2-1; D uncertain. V lost 4 bases and J 0 bases, leaving 11 bases between the germline ends. CDR1 and CDR2 (germline): SGHNT, YYREEE (reference sequence). This CDR3 region has 15 residues. The CDR3 sequence is CASSKDRISYNEQFF. The CDR3 coding sequence is TGTGCCAGCAGCAAGGACCGTATCTCCTACAATGAGCAGTTCTTC.

The rearrangement links TRBV7-2 to TRBJ2-3; 7 nucleotides agree with TRBD2. V was clipped by 5 bases and J by 0 bases; unmatched bases: 8. CDR1 and CDR2 from the germline V gene are SGHTA and FQGNSA. This CDR3 has 16 residues. In nucleotides, the CDR3 is TGTGCCAGCAGCGCCGCCAGCGGGGCCAGCACAGATACGCAGTATTTT. Translation: CASSAASGASTDTQYF.

The gene calls are TRBV9 and TRBJ2-7, with a possible D match to TRBD1 (6 bases). CDR1 is SGDLS and CDR2 is YYNGEE in the germline V gene. V gave up 4 bases and J gave up 2 bases, with 13 bases separating them. The CDR3 covers 14 residues. The CDR3: CASSPQGTPYEQYF. CDR3 coding DNA: TGTGCCAGCAGCCCCCAGGGGACCCCCTACGAGCAGTACTTC.